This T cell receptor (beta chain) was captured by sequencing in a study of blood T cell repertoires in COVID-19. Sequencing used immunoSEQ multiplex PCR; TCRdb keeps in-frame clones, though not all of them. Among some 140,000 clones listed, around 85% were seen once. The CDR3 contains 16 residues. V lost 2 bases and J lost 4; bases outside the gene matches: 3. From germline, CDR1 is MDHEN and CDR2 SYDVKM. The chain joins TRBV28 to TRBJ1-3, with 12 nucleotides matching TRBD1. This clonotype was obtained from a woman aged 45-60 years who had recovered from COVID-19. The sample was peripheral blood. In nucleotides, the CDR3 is TGTGCCAGCAGTTTACGGGGGACAGGGGGCGGAAACACCATATATTTT. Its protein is CASSLRGTGGGNTIYF.